The rows below give T cell receptor beta chains drawn from one sample of a study of Ad26.COV2.S vaccination and SARS-CoV-2 variants. Method: immunoSEQ multiplex PCR; TCRdb's copy keeps in-frame clones and lacks some. Of roughly 500,000 clones detected, around 85% appear once; the ten largest clones hold roughly 13%. The sequencing used peripheral blood, collected in a trial of Ad26.COV2.S vaccine versus placebo. Source of these receptors: a person aged 18-65 years who received the Ad26.COV2.S COVID-19 vaccine or a placebo. Both conserved end residues are part of each CDR3. A D gene is named only where the DNA matches it firmly. Some rows mark clone size as missing; the rest say once, few, many or name a class of expanded clone.

-	16	-	TRBV19	TRBJ2-2	TGTGCCAGTAGTTTCGGTAGCGGCCTTAACACCGGGGAGCTGTTTTTT	CASSFGSGLNTGELFF
-	15	-	TRBV6-5	TRBJ2-2	TGTGCCAGCAGTTACGGGGGGGCGAGCACCGGGGAGCTGTTTTTT	CASSYGGASTGELFF
-	17	-	TRBV14	TRBJ2-3	TGTGCCAGCAGCCAAGACCCCCCACAGGGTTACTCCGATACGCAGTATTTT	CASSQDPPQGYSDTQYF
-	16	-	TRBV3-1/TRBV3-2	TRBJ2-2	TGTGCCAGCAGCCTAAGGGGGACACGAAACACCGGGGAGCTGTTTTTT	CASSLRGTRNTGELFF
-	13	-	TRBV18	TRBJ1-1	TGTGCCAGCTCACCACAAGAAGGCACTGAAGCTTTCTTT	CASSPQEGTEAFF
-	13	TRBD2	TRBV7-2	TRBJ2-7	TGTGCCAGCAGCCCCAGCAACCCGGGGGGGCAGTACTTC	CASSPSNPGGQYF
-	14	TRBD2	TRBV3-1/TRBV3-2	TRBJ2-7	TGTGCCAGCAGCCCCACTGGCGGGAGTAGAGAGCAGTACTTC	CASSPTGGSREQYF
-	14	TRBD2	TRBV5-1	TRBJ2-7	TGCGCCAGCACCACTTGGCCACTAGCGCCGGGGTTGGACTTC	CASTTWPLAPGLDF
-	15	-	TRBV7-2	TRBJ2-3	TGTGCCAGCAGCTTCCAGGCACACGGCACAGATACGCAGTATTTT	CASSFQAHGTDTQYF
-	19	TRBD2	TRBV7-2	TRBJ2-1	TGTGCCAGCAGCGTGCGGCGGAGCGGGAGCTCCAGCTCCTACAATGAGCAGTTCTTC	CASSVRRSGSSSSYNEQFF
-	17	TRBD2	TRBV5-1	TRBJ2-4	TGCGCCAGCACCTCCGGACTAGCGGGAGGGCCAGAAAACATTCAGTACTTC	CASTSGLAGGPENIQYF
-	14	-	TRBV5-1	TRBJ1-1	TGCGCCAGCAGCTTACCAGCCCCCAACACTGAAGCTTTCTTT	CASSLPAPNTEAFF
-	15	-	TRBV28	TRBJ2-7	TGTGCCAGCGGGGATTGGGGGCAGGGGACCTACGAGCAGTACTTC	CASGDWGQGTYEQYF
-	12	TRBD2	TRBV2	TRBJ2-7	TGTGCCAGCAGTGGGACTAGCGGGAAGGAGTACTTC	CASSGTSGKEYF
-	12	-	TRBV2	TRBJ2-7	TGTGCCAGCACGGCAGGGAGCTACGAGCAGTACTTC	CASTAGSYEQYF
-	15	TRBD1	TRBV10-3	TRBJ1-5	TGTGCCATCAGTGAGTCGATCGGACAGGGGGCTTCCCAGCATTTT	CAISESIGQGASQHF
-	14	TRBD1	TRBV19	TRBJ1-2	TGTGCCAGTTCCCCGGGACAGACAAACTATGGCTACACCTTC	CASSPGQTNYGYTF
-	11	-	TRBV3-1/TRBV3-2	TRBJ2-7	TGTGCCAGCAGCCAACAGTACGAGCAGTACTTC	CASSQQYEQYF
-	15	-	TRBV14	TRBJ2-1	TGTGCCAGCAGCCCGACAGTCACTTCCTACAATGAGCAGTTCTTC	CASSPTVTSYNEQFF
-	15	-	TRBV19	TRBJ2-2	TGTGCCAGTAGCACACCGGGGGAGTCCACCGGGGAGCTGTTTTTT	CASSTPGESTGELFF
-	17	TRBD2	TRBV7-6	TRBJ2-7	TGTGCCAGCAGCCCCTTGACTAGCGGGCCCGTCACCTACGAGCAGTACTTC	CASSPLTSGPVTYEQYF
-	15	TRBD1	TRBV24-1	TRBJ2-1	TGTGCCACCAGTGATCGGGACAGGGGGTATAGTGAGCAGTTCTTC	CATSDRDRGYSEQFF
-	14	-	TRBV6-4	TRBJ2-1	TGTGCCAGCAGTCTGTCCCAGGGGTACAATGAGCAGTTCTTC	CASSLSQGYNEQFF
-	17	TRBD1	TRBV28	TRBJ2-5	TGTGCCAGCAGTTCTTCTACAGGGGTCCTCGGGGAAGAGACCCAGTACTTC	CASSSSTGVLGEETQYF
-	14	TRBD2	TRBV7-2	TRBJ2-7	TGTGCCAGCAGCCGGACTAGCAACTCCTACGAGCAGTACTTC	CASSRTSNSYEQYF
-	14	-	TRBV7-2	TRBJ1-1	TGTGCCAGCAGCTTGGGTTTTGTGAACACTGAAGCTTTCTTT	CASSLGFVNTEAFF
-	16	TRBD1	TRBV24-1	TRBJ2-5	TGTGCCACCAGTGATTTCAGGACAGGTTTCCAAGAGACCCAGTACTTC	CATSDFRTGFQETQYF
-	15	-	TRBV2	TRBJ2-2	TGTGCCAGCAGTGAACAGACTCTGAACACCGGGGAGCTGTTTTTT	CASSEQTLNTGELFF
-	15	-	TRBV6-5	TRBJ1-1	TGTGCCAGCAGTTACTCGGGGTCTGGGAACACTGAAGCTTTCTTT	CASSYSGSGNTEAFF
-	15	-	TRBV9	TRBJ1-2	TGTGCCAGCAGCAGAAAGTGGGACCCCCAGCTAGGCTACACCTTC	CASSRKWDPQLGYTF
-	15	-	TRBV9	TRBJ1-4	TGTGCCAGCAGCGTAGAGTTGGGGGGGCAGGAAAAACTGTTTTTT	CASSVELGGQEKLFF
-	18	TRBD2	TRBV5-1	TRBJ2-2	TGCGCCAGCAGCCCCGACGGGACTAGCGGGAGATCGGACGGGGAGCTGTTTTTT	CASSPDGTSGRSDGELFF
-	14	TRBD2	TRBV5-6	TRBJ2-7	TGTGCCAGCAGCTTGACTAGCGGAACCTACGAGCAGTACTTC	CASSLTSGTYEQYF
-	15	TRBD2	TRBV11-2	TRBJ2-5	TGTGCCAGCAGCAGGACTAGCGGGACTAAAGAGACCCAGTACTTC	CASSRTSGTKETQYF
-	16	TRBD2	TRBV5-4	TRBJ2-7	TGTGCCAGCAGCCACATGTGGACTAGCGGGAGTGGGGAGCAGTACTTC	CASSHMWTSGSGEQYF
-	15	TRBD2	TRBV14	TRBJ2-7	TGTGCCAGCAGCCAAACTAGCGGGAGGGCCCACGAGCAGTACTTC	CASSQTSGRAHEQYF
-	14	TRBD1	TRBV27	TRBJ1-1	TGTGCCAGCAGCCGTTTAGGACAGGACCCTCTAGCTTTCTTT	CASSRLGQDPLAFF
-	15	TRBD2	TRBV9	TRBJ2-7	TGTGCCAGCAGCCAAAGCGGGACCCCGTCTGTCAAGCAGTACTTC	CASSQSGTPSVKQYF
-	18	-	TRBV14	TRBJ1-1	TGTGCCAGCAGCCATGAACGGGCCCTCCTCGGGGGTCACACTGAAGCTTTCTTT	CASSHERALLGGHTEAFF
-	14	-	TRBV5-1	TRBJ2-1	TGCGCCAGCAGCTTGGGGGTGGGCTACAATGAGCAGTTCTTC	CASSLGVGYNEQFF
-	9	-	TRBV29-1	TRBJ2-3	TGCAGCGCGGGGGATACGCAGTATTTT	CSAGDTQYF
-	17	-	TRBV5-1	TRBJ1-2	TGCGCCAGCAGCCTACGGCCCCAACGACAGTTCCAGCATGGCTACACCTTC	CASSLRPQRQFQHGYTF
-	13	-	TRBV2	TRBJ1-6	TGTGCCAGCAGTGAGGGGGTTAATTCACCCCTCCACTTT	CASSEGVNSPLHF
-	16	TRBD1	TRBV28	TRBJ1-1	TGTGCCAGCAGTCCTAGGACAGGGTTCGGAGGCACTGAAGCTTTCTTT	CASSPRTGFGGTEAFF
-	15	TRBD1	TRBV7-2	TRBJ1-6	TGTGCCAGCAGCCCCGGGACAGGGAGTAGTTCACCCCTCCACTTT	CASSPGTGSSSPLHF
-	13	-	TRBV30	TRBJ1-1	TGTGCCTGGAGTAAGGGGTATTGGACTGAAGCTTTCTTT	CAWSKGYWTEAFF
-	16	-	TRBV5-8	TRBJ1-2	TGTGCCAGCAGCACGAGAGGACGGGGGCGCGACTATGGCTACACCTTC	CASSTRGRGRDYGYTF
-	12	-	TRBV12-3/TRBV12-4	TRBJ2-3	TGTGCCAGCGGGGCAACAAGAACTAGTTATTATTTT	CASGATRTSYYF
once	12	-	TRBV28	TRBJ2-7	TGTGCCAGCAGCGCCTTAGCCTACGAGCAGTACTTC	CASSALAYEQYF
-	12	-	TRBV6-5	TRBJ1-2	TGTGCCAGCAGTCAGGGCAACTATGGCTACACCTTC	CASSQGNYGYTF
-	19	TRBD1	TRBV6-1	TRBJ2-3	TGTGCCAGCAGTAAAGCTCAAAGTGCCGGGACAGGGAACCCAGATACGCAGTATTTT	CASSKAQSAGTGNPDTQYF
-	11	-	TRBV19	TRBJ1-1	TGTGCCAGTAGGGAGAACACTGAAGCTTTCTTT	CASRENTEAFF
-	18	-	TRBV24-1	TRBJ1-5	TGTGCCACCAGTGATTTGCGGGAGGGGGGCGCGGGAGATCAGCCCCAGCATTTT	CATSDLREGGAGDQPQHF
-	15	TRBD1	TRBV28	TRBJ2-7	TGTGCCAGCAGCAGAGGGACAGGGCATTCCTACGAGCAGTACTTC	CASSRGTGHSYEQYF
-	14	TRBD2	TRBV7-2	TRBJ2-2	TGTGCCAGCAGCTTTAGACTAGCTGCCGGGGAGCTGTTTTTT	CASSFRLAAGELFF
-	14	TRBD1	TRBV24-1	TRBJ2-5	TGTGCCACCAGTGACCGGGACAGAGTAGAGACCCAGTACTTC	CATSDRDRVETQYF
-	12	-	TRBV6-5	TRBJ1-5	TGTGCCAGCAGTTTCCGGGGGCAGCCCCAGCATTTT	CASSFRGQPQHF
-	16	-	TRBV5-1	TRBJ2-1	TGCGCCAGCAGCTTGACCCGGACAGAGAAATACAATGAGCAGTTCTTC	CASSLTRTEKYNEQFF